The 23 T cell receptor beta chains given below trace back to one sample, sequenced in a study of T cells in Graves' hyperthyroidism and ophthalmopathy. RNA transcripts gave rise to amplified TCR beta CDR3 regions. The TCR CDR3 was amplified in a first-round RT-PCR using the HTBI primer set. TCRdb independently ran MiXCR on the multiplex PCR reads; one entry per CDR3 protein. The data hold roughly 500,000 distinct CDR3 sequences, with 35% to 55% observed a single time. The material sequenced was peripheral blood or thyroid tissue (not recorded which). The receptors shown here come from an adult woman with Graves' disease, either hyperthyroidism or ophthalmopathy (not recorded which).

Comments on this clonotype: The junction and the germline gene differ at one end; a read error may be behind it. CDR3 residues: CASSQIGDF. The CDR3 coding sequence is TGTGCCAGCAGCCAGATCGGGGACTTC. The chain uses TRBV7-9 and TRBJ2-7; perhaps TRBD2 as D (5 bases). CDR1 and CDR2 from the germline V gene are SEHNR and FQNEAQ (reference sequence). The CDR3 loop spans 9 amino acids.

Details on this clonotype: This could be a read error, since a much larger clone is one nucleotide away. The chain has TRBV28 and TRBJ2-7, with TRBD2 matching over 7 bases. CDR1 and CDR2 (germline): MDHEN, SYDVKM. J lost 12 bases, V lost 5 bases, and 10 bases had no gene match. The CDR3 loop spans 12 amino acids. The CDR3 spells CASSPTRLAPYF. CDR3 sequence (DNA): TGTGCCAGCAGTCCCACGAGACTAGCTCCGTACTTC.

J is TRBJ2-3 and V is TRBV20-1; 7 nucleotides agree with TRBD2. The V segment lost 3 bases and the J segment 3 bases; nucleotides outside the gene matches: 6. Germline V lookup: CDR1 DFQATT, CDR2 SNEGSKA (reference sequence). The CDR3 extends over 14 amino acids. The chain's CDR3 is CSASGGGSTDTQYF. CDR3 sequence (DNA): TGCAGTGCTAGTGGCGGCGGGAGTACAGATACGCAGTATTTT.

In its sample, this clonotype was seen many times. J is TRBJ2-7 and V is TRBV7-9; 11 bases are a match to TRBD2. The CDR3 length is 16 residues. With 3 bases clipped from V and 2 bases from J, the junction kept 6 bases outside the gene matches. Germline V gene data show CDR1 as SEHNR and CDR2 as FQNEAQ (reference sequence). DNA of the CDR3: TGTGCCAGCAGCTTCTCCGGGACTAGCGGTACCTACGAGCAGTACTTC. It encodes CASSFSGTSGTYEQYF. Full variable domain (outside the CDR3, taken from reference TRBV7-9 and TRBJ2-7): DTGVSQNPRHKITKRGQNVTFRCDPISEHNRLYWYRQTLGQGPEFLTYFQNEAQLEKSRLLSDRFSAERPKGSFSTLEIQRTEQGDSAMYLCASSFSGTSGTYEQYFGPGTRLTVT.

This clonotype was seen ten or more times. J is TRBJ2-7 and V is TRBV5-6; 8 bases fit TRBD2. There are 13 residues in the CDR3. V gave up 0 bases and J gave up 5 bases; unmatched junction bases: 1. CDR1 and CDR2 (germline): SGHDT, YYEEEE. Written as DNA, the CDR3 is TGTGCCAGCAGCTTGGCACTAGCGGACGAGCAGTACTTC. Its protein product is CASSLALADEQYF.

DNA of the CDR3: TGTGCCAGCAGCTCCAGACTAGCGGGGAGGCCCGGGGAGCTGTTTTTT. This codes for CASSSRLAGRPGELFF. The chain links TRBV7-9 to TRBJ2-2; 11 nucleotides line up with TRBD2. Germline-derived CDR1 and CDR2 are SEHNR and FQNEAQ (reference sequence). V was pared by 4 bases and J by 6 bases, with 7 bases of the junction left unmatched. The CDR3 contains 16 residues.

There are many counts of this clonotype. V usage is TRBV20-1 and J usage is TRBJ2-7, with D possibly being TRBD2 (5 bases). Trimming removed 1 base from V and 2 bases from J, with 18 bases in between. CDR1 is DFQATT, CDR2 SNEGSKA, per germline (reference sequence). The CDR3 contains 16 residues. The CDR3 bases are TGCAGTGCTAGAGCCTTCCGGTACGGGGAGACCTACGAGCAGTACTTC. Translated, it gives CSARAFRYGETYEQYF.

This clonotype was observed a handful of times. V is TRBV19 and J is TRBJ1-2; D not certain. The CDR3 sequence is 13 residues long. Germline loops: CDR1 LNHDA, CDR2 SQIVND (reference sequence). V was pared by 3 bases and J by 8 bases, with 13 bases between. The CDR3 DNA is TGTGCCAGTAGTATCGATGATACCGCCGGCTACACCTTC. Amino acids: CASSIDDTAGYTF. The full variable domain, with the rest looked up from reference TRBV19 and TRBJ1-2, is DGGITQSPKYLFRKEGQNVTLSCEQNLNHDAMYWYRQDPGQGLRLIYYSQIVNDFQKGDIAEGYSVSREKKESFPLTVTSAQKNPTAFYLCASSIDDTAGYTFGSGTRLTVV.

The V gene is TRBV11-2, the J gene TRBJ1-2; tentatively, D is TRBD1 (5 bases). CDR1 is SGHAT, CDR2 FQNNGV, per germline. The CDR3 is 14 residues long. Deletions cut 7 bases from V and 2 bases from J, with 14 bases between. CDR3 DNA sequence: TGTGCCAGCAAAGCCCAGGGTGGGAACTATGGCTACACCTTC. Encoded protein: CASKAQGGNYGYTF.

The chain links TRBV5-6 to TRBJ1-5; unclear D gene. Trimming cost V 4 bases and J 4 bases, with 12 bases left between them. The CDR3 has 14 residues. Germline V lookup: CDR1 SGHDT, CDR2 YYEEEE. The CDR3 is CASSPLAQNQPQHF. The CDR3 DNA follows: TGTGCCAGCAGCCCGTTGGCCCAAAATCAGCCCCAGCATTTT.

This clonotype was counted a single time. The junction and the germline gene differ at one end; a read error may be behind it. The gene calls are TRBV19 and TRBJ1-1; TRBD1 is a possible D gene (6 bases). The CDR3 runs 12 residues. Germline V gene lookup returns CDR1 LNHDA and CDR2 SQIVND (reference sequence). The CDR3 here is CASSISGQHFRF. CDR3 DNA sequence: TGTGCCAGTAGTATTTCAGGACAGCATTTCCGTTTT.

The J gene is TRBJ2-3, the V gene TRBV7-2, with 11 bases that match TRBD2. Germline-derived CDR1 and CDR2 are SGHTA and FQGNSA. With V trimmed by 2 bases and J by 5 bases, 3 bases remained unmatched. This CDR3 has 15 residues. CDR3 sequence: CASSLKLAGGDTQYF. The CDR3 DNA follows: TGTGCCAGCAGCTTAAAGCTAGCGGGAGGAGATACGCAGTATTTT.

The chain recombines TRBV5-5 with TRBJ1-5, with D unclear. This CDR3 has 12 amino acids. The germline V gene encodes CDR1 SGHKS and CDR2 YYEKEE (reference sequence). V was trimmed by 4 bases and J by 5 bases, leaving 7 bases between them. The chain's CDR3 is CASSRHDQPQHF. The CDR3 nucleotides read TGTGCCAGCAGCCGGCACGATCAGCCCCAGCATTTT.

This clonotype was detected a few times. The chain employs TRBV20-1 and TRBJ1-5; D is perhaps TRBD1 (5 bases). V gave up 0 bases and J gave up 0 bases, with 9 bases separating them. The CDR3 has 15 amino acids. Germline assignment: CDR1 DFQATT and CDR2 SNEGSKA (reference sequence). The CDR3 loop is CSAREGGTSNQPQHF. The CDR3 DNA is TGCAGTGCTAGAGAAGGAGGGACTAGCAATCAGCCCCAGCATTTT.

The chain is built from TRBV10-3 and TRBJ2-5; 11 bases line up with TRBD2. CDR3 length: 15 residues. CDR1 is ENHRY, CDR2 SYGVKD, per germline. The junction had 6 bases not matched to a gene; V was cut back by 5 bases and J by 4 bases. CDR3 sequence reads: CAISTTGTSGETQYF. As DNA, the CDR3 is TGTGCCATCAGTACGACCGGGACTAGCGGAGAGACCCAGTACTTC.

This clonotype was seen at least ten times. This chain connects TRBV25-1 to TRBJ1-1, with a weak D call TRBD1 (5 bases). The germline CDR1 and CDR2 sequences are MGHDK and SYGVNS. Trimming left V 8 bases short and J 6 bases short, with 10 bases between. This CDR3 spans 11 amino acids. CDR3 DNA sequence: TGTGCCAGCGCGAGGGGCGCTGAAGCTTTCTTT. Amino acid sequence: CASARGAEAFF.

This clonotype was seen at least ten times. The V and J genes are TRBV4-1 and TRBJ2-7, with D possibly TRBD1 on 6 matching bases. Trimming shortened V by 2 bases and J by 0 bases, and 14 bases separated the two germline ends. Germline lookup yields CDR1 MGHRA and CDR2 YSYEKL. CDR3 size: 16 residues. The CDR3 coding sequence is TGCGCCAGCAGCCAACCTGGAACAGGGAGCTCCTACGAGCAGTACTTC. Residues: CASSQPGTGSSYEQYF.

This clonotype appeared many times. The chain couples TRBV5-1 to TRBJ2-7; no firm D call. Germline V gene data show CDR1 as SGHRS and CDR2 as YFSETQ. This CDR3 has 12 residues. Trimming took off 0 bases at V and 5 bases at J, with 6 bases between the two ends. CDR3 sequence reads: CASSLEGHEQYF. In DNA form, the CDR3 reads TGCGCCAGCAGCTTGGAGGGCCACGAGCAGTACTTC.

There are a few counts of this clonotype. A much larger clone lies a single base off, so this may be a read error. This chain links TRBV20-1 with TRBJ2-5; maybe TRBD2 (5 bases). The V and J ends lost 3 bases and 3 bases respectively, with 11 bases between them. The CDR3 is made up of 13 amino acids. Germline lookup yields CDR1 DFQATT and CDR2 SNEGSKA (reference sequence). The DNA of the CDR3 is TGCAGTGCTAGTTCGGTCGGGGAAGAGACCCAGTACTTC. Encoded protein: CSASSVGEETQYF.

The sample holds many counts of this clonotype. The chain employs TRBV20-1 and TRBJ2-5; D is uncertain. CDR3 length: 14 residues. V was pared by 0 bases and J by 3 bases, with 11 bases between. Germline lookup yields CDR1 DFQATT and CDR2 SNEGSKA (reference sequence). The CDR3 coding sequence is TGCAGTGCTAGAGATGGGTATCGGGAAGAGACCCAGTACTTC. It translates to CSARDGYREETQYF.

This clonotype was seen many times. The CDR3 region is CASSPGEAGYTF. The CDR3 DNA reads TGTGCCAGCAGCCCCGGGGAGGCTGGCTACACCTTC. V is TRBV2 and J is TRBJ1-2; D ambiguous. The germline gives CDR1 SNHLY, CDR2 FYNNEI. The CDR3 contains 12 residues. V was shortened by 6 bases and J by 7 bases, with 12 bases between the two germline ends. Full variable domain (remainder filled in from reference TRBV2 and TRBJ1-2): EPEVTQTPSHQVTQMGQEVILRCVPISNHLYFYWYRQILGQKVEFLVSFYNNEISEKSEIFDDQFSVERPDGSNFTLKIRSTKLEDSAMYFCASSPGEAGYTFGSGTRLTVV.

Regarding this clonotype: The junction differs from germline at one of its ends, possibly a read error. The V and J genes are TRBV7-9 and TRBJ2-7; no reliable D call. The CDR3 is made up of 13 amino acids. Per germline, CDR1 SEHNR and CDR2 FQNEAQ (reference sequence). This CDR3 is CASSPDGVGEQRF. For the CDR3, the DNA is TGTGCCAGCAGCCCCGATGGGGTAGGCGAGCAGCGCTTC. The full variable domain, completed using reference TRBV7-9 and TRBJ2-7, is DTGVSQNPRHKITKRGQNVTFRCDPISEHNRLYWYRQTLGQGPEFLTYFQNEAQLEKSRLLSDRFSAERPKGSFSTLEIQRTEQGDSAMYLCASSPDGVGEQRFGPGTRLTVT.

This chain joins TRBV19 and TRBJ1-6; D possibly corresponds to TRBD1 (5 bases). This CDR3 spans 16 amino acids. The germline gives CDR1 LNHDA, CDR2 SQIVND (reference sequence). Trimming removed 1 base from V and 7 bases from J, with 14 bases in between. The CDR3 DNA is TGTGCCAGTAGTATAGCCTTCAGGACAACCAATTCACCCCTCCACTTT. Amino acids: CASSIAFRTTNSPLHF.